This is a list of T cell receptor beta chains from one sample in a study of blood T cell repertoires in COVID-19. Only in-frame clones appear in the TCRdb table, and some are missing; sequencing was by immunoSEQ multiplex PCR. The sample lists a few hundred thousand clones, around 87% occurring once. The specimen was PBMCs or T cells enriched from blood (not recorded which). The receptors derive from a woman aged 40 to 50 who had recovered from COVID-19. Both conserved end residues are part of each CDR3. Each record gives: CDR3 protein, D gene, V gene, J gene. D genes are given only for firm matches.

CDR3aa: CASRRTGNDEQYF; d_gene: TRBD1; v_gene: TRBV10-1; j_gene: TRBJ2-7
CDR3aa: CASSPQGAFYEQYF; d_gene: NA; v_gene: TRBV11-2; j_gene: TRBJ2-7
CDR3aa: CATSDLRTGTSGTDTQYF; d_gene: TRBD2; v_gene: TRBV24-1; j_gene: TRBJ2-3
CDR3aa: CASSLGPGGTEAFF; d_gene: NA; v_gene: TRBV7-9; j_gene: TRBJ1-1
CDR3aa: CAWRNLGQGRNGYTF; d_gene: TRBD1; v_gene: TRBV30; j_gene: TRBJ1-2
CDR3aa: CASSQSMSSGGSYEQYF; d_gene: NA; v_gene: TRBV19; j_gene: TRBJ2-7
CDR3aa: CASSQDGPSNSPLHF; d_gene: NA; v_gene: TRBV14; j_gene: TRBJ1-6
CDR3aa: CSVEHPRDRVNQPQHF; d_gene: TRBD1; v_gene: TRBV29-1; j_gene: TRBJ1-5
CDR3aa: CASSLDRNNEQFF; d_gene: NA; v_gene: TRBV11-2; j_gene: TRBJ2-1
CDR3aa: CASSSTGGGVYEQYF; d_gene: TRBD2; v_gene: TRBV27; j_gene: TRBJ2-7
CDR3aa: CASSLVAGTVVGSEAFF; d_gene: TRBD1; v_gene: TRBV11-2; j_gene: TRBJ1-1
CDR3aa: CASSIVDGRAKNIQYF; d_gene: TRBD2; v_gene: TRBV19; j_gene: TRBJ2-4
CDR3aa: CASSTSLDPTGTDTQYF; d_gene: NA; v_gene: TRBV14; j_gene: TRBJ2-3